The clone carrying this TCR beta chain came up a few times. Its cognate antigen is unknown. Time point described: patch test 1, 2 weeks after DPC sensitization. Sample treatment: therapeutic diphenylcyclopropenone sensitization with weekly scalp DPC. Donors, patients with alopecia ranging from 18 to 70 years old and judged suitable for DPC, provided samples. This sample was included in a study of human T cells and chemical hapten exposure. Study context: While the roughly 23-week study was under way, patients received diphenylcyclopropenone on the scalp every week. The study's findings and limits: Expanded TCR sets contained significantly more large CDR3 similarity clusters than controls.

MiXCR was run by TCRdb on the RACE reads, yielding one entry per CDR3 protein. The repertoire holds more than 95,000 distinct CDR3 sequences, with around an eighth as singletons. The CDR3 covers 14 residues. V lost 6 bases to trimming and J lost 9 bases, with 20 bases between them. The TCR comes from a woman in her fifties or sixties with alopecia areata. Some clones in this sample may be carry-over from other donors' samples. This material consisted of whole blood, taken in connection with sensitization to the hapten diphenylcyclopropenone (DPC). The chain has TRBV12-3 or TRBV12-4 and TRBJ1-2, with a possible D match to TRBD1 (6 bases). CDR3 nucleotides: TGTGCCAGCAGCCAAGGACAGTCCGACTCGAGCTACACCTTC. Its protein product is CASSQGQSDSSYTF.